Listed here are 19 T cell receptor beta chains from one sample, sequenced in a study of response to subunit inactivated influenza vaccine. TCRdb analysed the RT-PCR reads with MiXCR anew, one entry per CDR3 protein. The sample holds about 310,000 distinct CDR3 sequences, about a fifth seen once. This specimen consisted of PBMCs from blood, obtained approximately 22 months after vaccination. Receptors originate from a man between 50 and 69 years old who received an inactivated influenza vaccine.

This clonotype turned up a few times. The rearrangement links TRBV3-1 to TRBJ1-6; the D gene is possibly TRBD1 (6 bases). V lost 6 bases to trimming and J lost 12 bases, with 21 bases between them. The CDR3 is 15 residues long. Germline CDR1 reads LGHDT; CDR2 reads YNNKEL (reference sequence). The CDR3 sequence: CASRRTGNGPLPLHF. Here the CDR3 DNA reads TGTGCCAGCAGAAGAACAGGGAACGGCCCCCTACCCCTCCACTTT.

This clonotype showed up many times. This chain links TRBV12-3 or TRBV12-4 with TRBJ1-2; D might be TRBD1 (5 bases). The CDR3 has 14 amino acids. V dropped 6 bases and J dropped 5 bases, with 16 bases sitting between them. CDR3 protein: CASSPWQGSYGYTF. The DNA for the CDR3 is TGTGCCAGCAGCCCCTGGCAGGGAAGTTATGGCTACACCTTC.

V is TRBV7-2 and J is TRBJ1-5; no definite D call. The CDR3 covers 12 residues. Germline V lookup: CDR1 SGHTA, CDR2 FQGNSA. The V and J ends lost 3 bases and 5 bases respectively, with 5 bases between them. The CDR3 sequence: CASSFHHQPQHF. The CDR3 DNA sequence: TGTGCCAGCAGCTTCCACCATCAGCCCCAGCATTTT.

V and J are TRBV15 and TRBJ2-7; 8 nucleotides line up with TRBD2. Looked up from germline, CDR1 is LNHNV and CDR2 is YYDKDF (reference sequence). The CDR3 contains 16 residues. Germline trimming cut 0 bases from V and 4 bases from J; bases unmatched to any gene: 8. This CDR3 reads CATSRDGAGGGYEQYF. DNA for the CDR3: TGTGCCACCAGCAGAGATGGGGCGGGAGGAGGGTACGAGCAGTACTTC. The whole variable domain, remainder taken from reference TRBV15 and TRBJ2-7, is DAMVIQNPRYQVTQFGKPVTLSCSQTLNHNVMYWYQQKSSQAPKLLFHYYDKDFNNEADTPDNFQSRRPNTSFCFLDIRSPGLGDTAMYLCATSRDGAGGGYEQYFGPGTRLTVT.

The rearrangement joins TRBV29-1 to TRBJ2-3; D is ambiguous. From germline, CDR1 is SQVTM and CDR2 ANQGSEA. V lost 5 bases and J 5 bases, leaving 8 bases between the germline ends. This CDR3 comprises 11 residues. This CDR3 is CSVSEVDTQYF. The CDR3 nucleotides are TGCAGCGTTTCCGAGGTAGATACGCAGTATTTT.

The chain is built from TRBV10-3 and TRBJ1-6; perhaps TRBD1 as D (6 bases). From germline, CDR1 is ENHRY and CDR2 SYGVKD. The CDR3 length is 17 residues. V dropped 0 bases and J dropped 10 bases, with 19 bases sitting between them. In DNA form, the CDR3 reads TGTGCCATCAGTGAGTCCAAGGGGGACCGAGGAGGCTCACCCCTCCACTTT. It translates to CAISESKGDRGGSPLHF.

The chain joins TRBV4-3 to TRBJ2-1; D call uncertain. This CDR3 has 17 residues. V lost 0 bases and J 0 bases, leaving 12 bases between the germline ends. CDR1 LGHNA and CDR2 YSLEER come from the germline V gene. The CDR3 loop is CASSQDVAPPSYNEQFF. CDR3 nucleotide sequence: TGCGCCAGCAGCCAAGATGTGGCGCCACCCTCCTACAATGAGCAGTTCTTC.

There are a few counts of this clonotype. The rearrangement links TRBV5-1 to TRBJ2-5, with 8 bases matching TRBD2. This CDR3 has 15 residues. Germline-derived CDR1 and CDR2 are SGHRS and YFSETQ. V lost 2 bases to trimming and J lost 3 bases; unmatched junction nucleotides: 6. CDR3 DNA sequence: TGCGCCAGCAGCTTAATAAGCGGGGGTGAAGAGACCCAGTACTTC. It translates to CASSLISGGEETQYF.

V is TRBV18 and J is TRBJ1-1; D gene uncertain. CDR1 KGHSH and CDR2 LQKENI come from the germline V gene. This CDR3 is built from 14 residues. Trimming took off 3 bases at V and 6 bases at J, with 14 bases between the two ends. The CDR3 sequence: CASSPKTGFAEAFF. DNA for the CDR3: TGTGCCAGCTCACCGAAGACGGGTTTCGCTGAAGCTTTCTTT.

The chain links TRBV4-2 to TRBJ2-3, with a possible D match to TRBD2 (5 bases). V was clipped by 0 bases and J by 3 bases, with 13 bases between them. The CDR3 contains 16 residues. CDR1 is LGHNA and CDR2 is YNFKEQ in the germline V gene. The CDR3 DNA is TGTGCCAGCAGCCAAGAATCTCCGGACTTGACAGATACGCAGTATTTT. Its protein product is CASSQESPDLTDTQYF.

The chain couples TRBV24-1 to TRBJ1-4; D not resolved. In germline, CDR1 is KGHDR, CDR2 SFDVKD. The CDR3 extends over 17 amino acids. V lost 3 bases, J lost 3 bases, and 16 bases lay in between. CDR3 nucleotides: TGTGCCACCAGTGATCACTGGGAGCCGAGGGCTAATGAAAAACTGTTTTTT. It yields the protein CATSDHWEPRANEKLFF.

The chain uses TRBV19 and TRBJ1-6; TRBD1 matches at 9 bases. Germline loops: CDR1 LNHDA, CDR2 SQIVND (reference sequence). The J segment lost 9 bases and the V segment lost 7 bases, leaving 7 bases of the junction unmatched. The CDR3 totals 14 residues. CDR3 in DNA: TGTGCCAGTAACCCGGGACAGGGTTTTTCACCCCTCCACTTT. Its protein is CASNPGQGFSPLHF. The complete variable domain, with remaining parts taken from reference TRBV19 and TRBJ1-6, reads DGGITQSPKYLFRKEGQNVTLSCEQNLNHDAMYWYRQDPGQGLRLIYYSQIVNDFQKGDIAEGYSVSREKKESFPLTVTSAQKNPTAFYLCASNPGQGFSPLHFGNGTRLTVT.

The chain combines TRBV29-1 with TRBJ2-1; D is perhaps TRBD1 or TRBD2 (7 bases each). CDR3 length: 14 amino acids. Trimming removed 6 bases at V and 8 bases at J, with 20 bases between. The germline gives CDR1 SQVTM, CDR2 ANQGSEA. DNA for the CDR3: TGCAGCGTCGAATGGCAGGGGGGGGACGATGAGCAGTTCTTC. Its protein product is CSVEWQGGDDEQFF.

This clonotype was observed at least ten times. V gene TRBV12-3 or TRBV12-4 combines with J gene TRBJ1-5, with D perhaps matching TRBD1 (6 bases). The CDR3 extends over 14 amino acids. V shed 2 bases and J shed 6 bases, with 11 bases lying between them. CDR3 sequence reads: CASSLLQGVQPQHF. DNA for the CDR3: TGTGCCAGCAGTTTATTACAGGGTGTTCAGCCCCAGCATTTT.

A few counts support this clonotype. DNA for the CDR3: TGTGCCAGCAGCAATCTAGCGGGAGACATTAGCGGGGAGCTGTTTTTT. Residues: CASSNLAGDISGELFF. J is TRBJ2-2 and V is TRBV6-1; 10 positions match TRBD2. Germline CDR1 MNHNS, CDR2 SASEGT. The length of the CDR3 is 16 residues. V was clipped by 6 bases and J by 7 bases; unmatched bases: 11.

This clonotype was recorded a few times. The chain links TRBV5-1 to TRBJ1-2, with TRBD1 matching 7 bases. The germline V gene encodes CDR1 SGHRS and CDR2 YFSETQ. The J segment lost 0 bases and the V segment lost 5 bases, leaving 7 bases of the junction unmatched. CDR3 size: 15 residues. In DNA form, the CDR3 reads TGCGCCAGCAGAGGGGGCAGGGCCGCTAACTATGGCTACACCTTC. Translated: CASRGGRAANYGYTF.

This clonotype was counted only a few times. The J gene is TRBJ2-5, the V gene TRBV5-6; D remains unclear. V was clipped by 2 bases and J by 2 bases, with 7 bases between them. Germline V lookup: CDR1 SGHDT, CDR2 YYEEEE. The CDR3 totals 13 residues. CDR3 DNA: TGTGCCAGCAGCTTTTGGGAACAAGAGACCCAGTACTTC. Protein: CASSFWEQETQYF. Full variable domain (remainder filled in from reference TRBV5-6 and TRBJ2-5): DAGVTQSPTHLIKTRGQQVTLRCSPKSGHDTVSWYQQALGQGPQFIFQYYEEEERQRGNFPDRFSGHQFPNYSSELNVNALLLGDSALYLCASSFWEQETQYFGPGTRLLVL.

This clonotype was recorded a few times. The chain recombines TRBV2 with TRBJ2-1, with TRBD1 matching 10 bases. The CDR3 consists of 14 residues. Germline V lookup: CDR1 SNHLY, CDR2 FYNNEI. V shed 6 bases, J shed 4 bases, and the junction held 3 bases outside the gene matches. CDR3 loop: CASRKGQGYNEQFF. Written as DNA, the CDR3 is TGTGCCAGCAGGAAGGGACAGGGGTACAATGAGCAGTTCTTC.

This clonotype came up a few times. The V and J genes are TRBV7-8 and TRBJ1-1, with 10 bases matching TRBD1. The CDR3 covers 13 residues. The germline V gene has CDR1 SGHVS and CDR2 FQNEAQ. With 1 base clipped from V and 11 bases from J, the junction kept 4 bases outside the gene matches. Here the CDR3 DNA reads TGTGCCAGCAGCTTAGTAGGACAGGGGGGCGCTTTCTTT. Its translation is CASSLVGQGGAFF. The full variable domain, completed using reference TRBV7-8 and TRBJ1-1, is GAGVSQSPRYKVAKRGQDVALRCDPISGHVSLFWYQQALGQGPEFLTYFQNEAQLDKSGLPSDRFFAERPEGSVSTLKIQRTQQEDSAVYLCASSLVGQGGAFFGQGTRLTVV.